This T cell receptor (beta chain) was sequenced during a study of T cells after yellow fever vaccination. Study-level results: Clonotypes shared by both compartments, CD4 and CD8, made up a small share. The secondary response showed a weaker magnitude and a faster peak, day 5 versus 15. Memory subsets that were sorted on day 0 lacked detectable signal for almost all vaccine-responding clonotypes. Abundant bulk-derived clonotypes could contaminate FACS-sorted repertoires.

This CDR3 is 16 amino acids long. The V gene's germline CDR1 is SGHRS and CDR2 YFSETQ. J lost 7 bases, V lost 1 base, and 9 bases had no gene match. From the 5' RACE reads, TCRdb called clonotypes with MiXCR, one entry per CDR3 protein. The sample records under 50,000 distinct CDR3 sequences, 5.5% to 7.5% being singletons. In its sample, this clonotype was seen a few times. The sequence came from a man in his thirties or forties who received the YFV17D yellow fever vaccine. V gene TRBV5-1 combines with J gene TRBJ2-1; 9 nucleotides line up with TRBD2. The sample consisted of PBMCs, either bulk or a sorted T-cell subset (CD4+, CD8+, memory, or dextramer-sorted; not recorded which), taken 45 days after the yellow fever booster vaccination. The CDR3 spells CASSLSAAGGGNEQFF. In DNA, the CDR3 is TGCGCCAGCAGCTTGTCTGCGGCGGGAGGGGGGAATGAGCAGTTCTTC.